These 16 T cell receptor beta chains were all obtained from the same sample, sequenced in a study of blood T cell repertoires in COVID-19. Profiling relied on immunoSEQ multiplex PCR, and the TCRdb table lists in-frame clones only, not all of them. Found here are just over 650,000 clones, 85% to 90% of them singletons; the top ten hold over 0.2%. Sequencing used peripheral blood. Every receptor here comes from a woman aged 18-30 years with acute or convalescent COVID-19.

The chain uses TRBV12-3 or TRBV12-4 and TRBJ2-1; D gene uncertain. This CDR3 is 12 amino acids long. Trimming pared 7 bases from V and 5 bases from J, leaving 9 bases between. The CDR3 region is CASKELNNEQFF. The CDR3 nucleotides read TGTGCCAGCAAGGAGCTCAACAATGAGCAGTTCTTC.

The chain joins TRBV7-3 to TRBJ1-1, with a weak D call TRBD1 (5 bases). Between the trimmed V and J ends, which lost 7 bases and 0 bases, there was a span of 9 bases. The CDR3 sequence is 13 residues long. Germline V gene lookup returns CDR1 SGHTA and CDR2 FQGTGA. This CDR3 is CASMAGVNTEAFF. CDR3 DNA sequence: TGTGCCAGCATGGCGGGGGTGAACACTGAAGCTTTCTTT.

The J gene is TRBJ2-7, the V gene TRBV11-2; 12 nucleotides match TRBD2. The trim removed 5 bases at V and 3 bases at J, leaving 8 bases unmatched. The length of the CDR3 is 16 residues. The V gene's germline CDR1 is SGHAT and CDR2 FQNNGV. The CDR3 spells CASSPRTSGNLYEQYF. CDR3 bases: TGTGCCAGCAGCCCACGGACTAGCGGGAACCTCTACGAGCAGTACTTC.

This clone was seen a single time. The chain joins TRBV7-9 to TRBJ2-3; 7 nucleotides match TRBD2. There are 15 residues in the CDR3. V lost 7 bases and J lost 3; bases outside the gene matches: 10. Per germline, CDR1 SEHNR and CDR2 FQNEAQ (reference sequence). CDR3 in amino acids: CASTLPRGGTDTQYF. The CDR3 nucleotides are TGTGCCAGCACCCTCCCGAGGGGAGGGACAGATACGCAGTATTTT.

V gene TRBV6-5 combines with J gene TRBJ1-3; D is undetermined. In germline, CDR1 is MNHEY, CDR2 SVGAGI. Trimming stripped 9 bases from V and 0 bases from J, with 12 bases between. The CDR3 is 14 amino acids. DNA for the CDR3: TGTGCCAGTATTCTACAGAACTCTGGAAACACCATATATTTT. Translated: CASILQNSGNTIYF.

This clone has just one count. The chain joins TRBV5-1 to TRBJ1-1; D may be TRBD1 (6 bases). CDR1 and CDR2 from the germline V gene are SGHRS and YFSETQ. The CDR3 spans 16 residues. V lost 4 bases to trimming and J lost 1 base, with 17 bases between them. The CDR3 DNA reads as TGCGCCAGCAGCCAGGGGCCCGGACACAAGAACACTGAAGCTTTCTTT. It codes for CASSQGPGHKNTEAFF.

V is TRBV6-5 and J is TRBJ2-7; 7 bases line up with TRBD1. Germline V gene data show CDR1 as MNHEY and CDR2 as SVGAGI. This CDR3 comprises 13 residues. J lost 3 bases, V lost 10 bases, and 9 bases had no gene match. In DNA, the CDR3 is TGTGCCACCACGGGACAGTCCCGCTACGAGCAGTACTTC. Encoded protein: CATTGQSRYEQYF.

Points on this clone: Other DNA sequences in this specimen translate into the identical CDR3. The chain has TRBV12-3 or TRBV12-4 and TRBJ1-2; unclear D gene. The CDR3 sequence is 12 residues long. Trimming cost V 3 bases and J 1 base, with 3 bases left between them. For the CDR3, the DNA is TGTGCCAGCAGTTTTAGTAACTATGGCTACACCTTC. This encodes CASSFSNYGYTF.

This chain joins TRBV9 and TRBJ1-4, with D perhaps matching TRBD1 (5 bases). Germline V gene data show CDR1 as SGDLS and CDR2 as YYNGEE. This CDR3 spans 13 amino acids. Deletions cut 5 bases from V and 7 bases from J, with 12 bases between. The CDR3 DNA sequence: TGTGCCAGCAGAGGGGCGGAGGGTGAAAAACTGTTTTTT. As protein: CASRGAEGEKLFF.

The chain combines TRBV14 with TRBJ1-3, with 9 nucleotides matching TRBD1. V trimming: 1 base; J trimming: 7 bases; junction bases outside the gene matches: 5. CDR3 length: 15 residues. Germline CDR1 is SGHDN and CDR2 is FVKESK. The DNA for the CDR3 is TGTGCCAGCAGCCAAGGAGACAGGGGGAGGAACACCATATATTTT. Translating it yields CASSQGDRGRNTIYF.

Worth noting for this clone: Other DNA sequences in the sample encode the same CDR3. The gene calls are TRBV12-3 or TRBV12-4 and TRBJ2-1; D gene uncertain. This CDR3 comprises 11 residues. The V gene lost 3 bases and the J gene lost 9 bases, with 6 bases spanning the gap. CDR3 bases: TGTGCCAGCAGTTTTTCCGGTGAGCAGTTCTTC. Translating it yields CASSFSGEQFF.

The chain employs TRBV30 and TRBJ2-1, with TRBD1 as a possible D gene (6 bases). Trimming took 0 bases from V and 6 from J, leaving 15 bases between them. The CDR3 consists of 15 residues. Germline values: CDR1 GTSNPN, CDR2 SVGIG (reference sequence). The CDR3 DNA reads TGTGCCTGGAGTGTACGGCAGGGGACGGGCAATGAGCAGTTCTTC. Amino acids: CAWSVRQGTGNEQFF.

The chain couples TRBV3-1 (or the pseudogene TRBV3-2) to TRBJ1-4; 7 bases map to TRBD1. The CDR3 sequence is 12 residues long. Looked up from germline, CDR1 is LGHDT and CDR2 is YNNKEL (reference sequence). Trimming removed 1 base from V and 15 bases from J; junction bases left unmatched: 5. The CDR3 DNA follows: TGTGCCAGCAGCCAAGCGGCAGGGGGAGTGTTTTTT. Its translation: CASSQAAGGVFF.

The J gene is TRBJ2-5, the V gene TRBV6-5; 8 bases are a match to TRBD1. CDR1 and CDR2 (germline): MNHEY, SVGAGI. The CDR3 runs to 15 residues. With V trimmed by 6 bases and J by 4 bases, 10 bases remained unmatched. The CDR3 here is CASSPTGVGVETQYF. The CDR3 bases are TGTGCCAGCAGCCCGACAGGGGTCGGGGTAGAGACCCAGTACTTC.

This clone has a single count. J is TRBJ1-2 and V is TRBV5-4; no reliable D call. The germline V gene encodes CDR1 SGHNT and CDR2 YYREEE (reference sequence). The ends were cut back, 3 bases at V and 2 bases at J, with 14 bases in the middle. The CDR3 spans 15 residues. The CDR3 nucleotides read TGTGCCAGCAGCTCAACCGTTACAGAAAACTATGGCTACACCTTC. Its protein is CASSSTVTENYGYTF.

This chain uses TRBV4-3 with TRBJ1-1; no clear D gene. Germline values: CDR1 LGHNA, CDR2 YSLEER. V lost 2 bases to trimming and J lost 2 bases, with 27 bases between them. This CDR3 region has 20 residues. CDR3 DNA: TGCGCCAGCAGCCAATCTTATAAACAGCTCCAACCGTCTTCCAACACTGAAGCTTTCTTT. Protein: CASSQSYKQLQPSSNTEAFF.